This T cell receptor beta chain was profiled in a study of beta chain features in type 1 diabetes. Study background: Sorted cell examination encompassed roughly 110,000,000 cells across all samples.

With 7 bases removed from V and 12 bases from J, the gap between germline ends came to 9 bases. Germline assignment: CDR1 DFQATT and CDR2 SNEGSKA (reference sequence). The CDR3 has 8 residues. Every isolated RNA sample was fully reverse transcribed, so sequencing captured expressed TCRB transcripts. Measured with immunoSEQ multiplex PCR; TCRdb has only the in-frame clones, and not every one. This table holds approximately 260,000 clones, about 20% found once. Whole-study findings and limits: Insertions at VDJ junctions were less frequent in type 1 diabetes patients. These patients also deleted more nucleotides at the same junctions. Shorter TCRB CDR3s, moderately but significantly so, marked every one of the four CD4+ subsets in Type 1 diabetes patients. Although PCR might favor shorter templates, it would do so equally in patients and controls.

Worth noting for this clone: Its antigen is not known.

The source is a woman between 40 and 50 years old with type 1 diabetes. V and J are TRBV20-1 and TRBJ1-2; a possible D gene is TRBD1 (6 bases). The specimen sequenced was naive CD4+ T cells from blood. CDR3 bases: TGCAGTGTTACAGGGAACACCTTC. Translating gives CSVTGNTF.